This is a list of T cell receptor beta chains from one sample in a study of cytomegalovirus exposure and HLA in healthy donors. Repertoires were generated with immunoSEQ multiplex PCR, while TCRdb's copy carries only in-frame clones and drops some. The profile shows about 150,000 clones, approximately 77% of them singletons. Sample: PBMCs. The origin of the receptors is a man in his thirties or forties in good health and CMV-seronegative. CDR3s include the opening cysteine and the closing phenylalanine or tryptophan. A D gene is named only where the DNA matches it firmly. Clone size, where shown, is once, few, many, or a class for clones that have expanded.

d_call	cdr3_length	v_call	j_call	clone_size	cdr3_nt	cdr3_aa
TRBD2	17	TRBV11-2	TRBJ2-5	NA	TGTGCCAGCAGCTTAGCGGAAGGGCTAGCGGGAGAGGAGACCCAGTACTTC	CASSLAEGLAGEETQYF
TRBD1	15	TRBV28	TRBJ1-2	NA	TGTGCCAGCAGTTTGGGGGGACAGGGCTCCTATGGCTACACCTTC	CASSLGGQGSYGYTF
NA	14	TRBV2	TRBJ2-7	NA	TGTGCCAGCAGTGAAGCTTCCAGGGTTGGGGAGCAGTACTTC	CASSEASRVGEQYF
TRBD1	14	TRBV27	TRBJ2-7	once	TGTGCCAGCAGTTTATCGACAGGGGGCTACGAGCAGTACTTC	CASSLSTGGYEQYF
NA	13	TRBV14	TRBJ1-1	NA	TGTGCCAGCAGCCAACAGCAGCATCGGGGAGCTTTCTTT	CASSQQQHRGAFF
NA	11	TRBV20-1	TRBJ2-1	NA	TGCAGTGGGACAGCTTACAATGAGCAGTTCTTC	CSGTAYNEQFF
TRBD2	17	TRBV27	TRBJ2-7	NA	TGTGCCAGCAGTTTTGTGCTAGCGGGAGGGCCCCACTACGAGCAGTACTTC	CASSFVLAGGPHYEQYF
TRBD2	16	TRBV7-9	TRBJ2-2	NA	TGTGCCAGCAGCTCGCCAGCGGGAGGGCGTACCGGGGAGCTGTTTTTT	CASSSPAGGRTGELFF
NA	12	TRBV2	TRBJ2-7	once	TGTGCCAGCAGTGACTTACACTACGAGCAGTACTTC	CASSDLHYEQYF
TRBD1	14	TRBV7-2	TRBJ2-7	NA	TGTGCCAGCCGACCGGGACAGGGTTCCTACGAGCAGTACTTC	CASRPGQGSYEQYF
NA	14	TRBV27	TRBJ2-5	NA	TGTGCCAGCAGTTTAGGGCTAAACCAAGAGACCCAGTACTTC	CASSLGLNQETQYF
NA	14	TRBV2	TRBJ1-1	few	TGTGCCACCAAACTAAGACAGGAGAACACTGAAGCTTTCTTT	CATKLRQENTEAFF
NA	12	TRBV6-1	TRBJ1-5	NA	TGTGCCAGCAGCCGGGCCCAAGGGGCCCAGCATTTT	CASSRAQGAQHF
TRBD2	14	TRBV28	TRBJ2-5	few	TGTGCCAGCAGTTTAGCGGGAGGGCAGGAGACCCAGTACTTC	CASSLAGGQETQYF
NA	12	TRBV29-1	TRBJ1-4	few	TGCAGCGTTTCGGGGGAGGGGGAAAAACTGTTTTTT	CSVSGEGEKLFF
TRBD2	18	TRBV5-1	TRBJ2-6	NA	TGCGCCAGCAGCTTGTTGGTAGCGGGAGTCTCCGGGGCCAACGTCCTGACTTTC	CASSLLVAGVSGANVLTF
TRBD1	14	TRBV4-1	TRBJ1-5	NA	TGCGCCAGCAGCCCGGGGACAGGGATTCAGCCCCAGCATTTT	CASSPGTGIQPQHF
NA	16	TRBV6-1	TRBJ2-3	many	TGTGCCAGCAGTGGTCTTCGAAGAAGGGGGACAGATACGCAGTATTTT	CASSGLRRRGTDTQYF
NA	15	TRBV7-8	TRBJ2-7	NA	TGTGCCAGCAGCTCGCGTCGGGACTCTCCGCGTGAGCAGTACTTC	CASSSRRDSPREQYF
TRBD1	15	TRBV4-2	TRBJ1-5	NA	TGTGCCAGCAGCCAAGAGGGGACAGCTAATCAGCCCCAGCATTTT	CASSQEGTANQPQHF
TRBD2	16	TRBV19	TRBJ2-2	NA	TGTGCCAGTAGTATGTTTCCGGGACTAGCGGCCGGGGAGCTGTTTTTT	CASSMFPGLAAGELFF
NA	17	TRBV5-1	TRBJ2-2	few	TGCGCCAGCAGCAACATTCTCCGGACAGCGCCGACCGGGGAGCTGTTTTTT	CASSNILRTAPTGELFF
TRBD2	15	TRBV5-4	TRBJ2-3	NA	TGTGCCAGCAGCTTGGTAATGAGCGGGAATGATACGCAGTATTTT	CASSLVMSGNDTQYF
NA	15	TRBV19	TRBJ2-3	NA	TGTGCCAGTAGTACGACGTGGAGTAGCACAGATACGCAGTATTTT	CASSTTWSSTDTQYF
TRBD2	15	TRBV6-5	TRBJ2-7	NA	TGTGCCAGCACTCCGGGAGGGGGTCTATCCTACGAGCAGTACTTC	CASTPGGGLSYEQYF
TRBD2	16	TRBV9	TRBJ2-1	NA	TGTGCCAGCAGCCCTCAAGGAAGCGGGAGATGGGATGAGCAGTTCTTC	CASSPQGSGRWDEQFF
TRBD1	15	TRBV10-3	TRBJ1-3	NA	TGTTCTACAGACAGGGCTCTCTCTTCTGGAAACACCATATATTTT	CSTDRALSSGNTIYF
TRBD2	16	TRBV6-6	TRBJ2-7	NA	TGTGCCAGCAGTTCCCTTGGGTCGCGGGAGGGGTACGAGCAGTACTTC	CASSSLGSREGYEQYF
TRBD2	15	TRBV19	TRBJ2-7	NA	TGTGCCAGTAGTATCCTCGGACTAGCAGGCTACGAGCAGTACTTC	CASSILGLAGYEQYF
TRBD1	13	TRBV2	TRBJ1-4	NA	TGTGCCAGTTACAGGGGGCGGGATGAAAAACTGTTTTTT	CASYRGRDEKLFF
TRBD1	15	TRBV27	TRBJ1-2	NA	TGTGCCAGCAGTGCCGGCGGGACAGGATCTTTTGGCTACACCTTC	CASSAGGTGSFGYTF
TRBD2	15	TRBV10-3	TRBJ2-3	once	TGTGCCATCAGTACTAGCGGGAGCCCCGAAGATACGCAGTATTTT	CAISTSGSPEDTQYF
NA	14	TRBV5-4	TRBJ2-4	NA	TGTGCCAGCAGCACAGGGACATCCAACGACATTCAGTACTTC	CASSTGTSNDIQYF
NA	13	TRBV5-4	TRBJ2-7	NA	TGTGCCAGCAGCAACCCCGGGGGTTACGAGCAGTACTTC	CASSNPGGYEQYF
NA	13	TRBV6-6	TRBJ1-1	NA	TGTGCCAGTTGGGAGACTATGAACACTGAAGCTTTCTTT	CASWETMNTEAFF
TRBD2	15	TRBV5-1	TRBJ2-7	NA	TGCGCCAGCAGCCCACGACTAGCGGGGTCCTACGAGCAGTACTTC	CASSPRLAGSYEQYF
TRBD1	14	TRBV5-6	TRBJ1-4	NA	TGTGCCAGCAGCTGGGGACAGGGTTATGAAAAACTGTTTTTT	CASSWGQGYEKLFF
NA	14	TRBV5-1	TRBJ1-1	NA	TGCGCCAGCAGCTTGGGGACAGCGAACACTGAAGCTTTCTTT	CASSLGTANTEAFF
NA	13	TRBV25-1	TRBJ2-7	NA	TGTGCCAGCAGTGAAGCGAGCTCCTACGAGCAGTACTTC	CASSEASSYEQYF
TRBD1	15	TRBV19	TRBJ1-1	NA	TGTGCCAGTAGTACGACAGGGGAGGTGAACACTGAAGCTTTCTTT	CASSTTGEVNTEAFF
NA	11	TRBV20-1	TRBJ2-3	NA	TGCAGTGCTGGCATCACAGATACGCAGTATTTT	CSAGITDTQYF
TRBD2	16	TRBV6-5	TRBJ2-7	NA	TGTGCCAGCAGTTTTCAGAGGCGGGAGGGTTGGTACGAGCAGTACTTC	CASSFQRREGWYEQYF
TRBD1	14	TRBV4-2	TRBJ2-1	NA	TGTGCCAGCGGTCCGGACAGGGGGCTTGATGAGCAGTTCTTC	CASGPDRGLDEQFF
TRBD1	16	TRBV9	TRBJ2-2	NA	TGTGCCAGCAGCATGGGACAGGGTGGAATCCCCGGGGAGCTGTTTTTT	CASSMGQGGIPGELFF
NA	17	TRBV7-9	TRBJ1-1	NA	TGTTCCAGCAGCTTAGCTTTCGAGCTTCTGAGGAACACTGAAGCTTTCTTT	CSSSLAFELLRNTEAFF
TRBD2	18	TRBV7-8	TRBJ2-3	NA	TGTGCCAGCAGCGCTTACTCGAGACTAGCGGGAGCTGCAGATACGCAGTATTTT	CASSAYSRLAGAADTQYF
TRBD2	18	TRBV27	TRBJ2-2	few	TGTGCCAGCAGTCCCCGGACTAGCGTACCACAGAACACCGGGGAGCTGTTTTTT	CASSPRTSVPQNTGELFF
NA	15	TRBV5-1	TRBJ2-1	NA	TGCGCCAGCAGCTTGGAGGGAGACTCCTACAATGAGCAGTTCTTC	CASSLEGDSYNEQFF
TRBD1	16	TRBV6-5	TRBJ2-1	NA	TGTGCCAGCAGTTACTACGGGACAGGGCTGACGAATGAGCAGTTCTTC	CASSYYGTGLTNEQFF
TRBD2	15	TRBV6-6	TRBJ2-1	NA	TGTGCCAGCAGTTACTCGACTAGCGGGGACAATGAGCAGTTCTTC	CASSYSTSGDNEQFF
TRBD1	18	TRBV5-1	TRBJ2-3	once	TGCGCCAGCAGCACTGGGACAGCCGTACTATCTAGCACAGATACGCAGTATTTT	CASSTGTAVLSSTDTQYF
NA	13	TRBV7-6	TRBJ2-2	NA	TGTGCCAGCAGCCTCATGGCTTCCGGGGAGCTGTTTTTT	CASSLMASGELFF
NA	15	TRBV2	TRBJ2-3	NA	TGTGCCAGCAGAACGTACCACAGGAGCACAGATACGCAGTATTTT	CASRTYHRSTDTQYF
TRBD2	15	TRBV9	TRBJ2-3	NA	TGTGCCAGCAGCGAATCTAGCGGGAGCACAGATACGCAGTATTTT	CASSESSGSTDTQYF
TRBD2	18	TRBV11-2	TRBJ2-5	NA	TGTGCCAGCAGCTCGGGACTAGCGGGGGCCCGGGGCCAAGAGACCCAGTACTTC	CASSSGLAGARGQETQYF
TRBD1	15	TRBV19	TRBJ1-4	NA	TGTGCCAGTAGTCCCAAGACAGGGGTTAATGAAAAACTGTTTTTT	CASSPKTGVNEKLFF
TRBD2	17	TRBV7-2	TRBJ2-3	NA	TGTGCCAGCAGCACCCCTAGCGGGAGGGCCGGCACAGATACGCAGTATTTT	CASSTPSGRAGTDTQYF
NA	13	TRBV27	TRBJ2-7	once	TGTGCCAGCTACACGGCAGGGACCTACGAGCAGTACTTC	CASYTAGTYEQYF
NA	15	TRBV10-3	TRBJ2-2	NA	TGTGCCATCAGTAGCGGGTCCCCGAACACCGGGGAGCTGTTTTTT	CAISSGSPNTGELFF
NA	15	TRBV4-2	TRBJ2-7	NA	TGTGCCAGCAGCCAAGTTACAGGAAGCACCTACGAGCAGTACTTC	CASSQVTGSTYEQYF